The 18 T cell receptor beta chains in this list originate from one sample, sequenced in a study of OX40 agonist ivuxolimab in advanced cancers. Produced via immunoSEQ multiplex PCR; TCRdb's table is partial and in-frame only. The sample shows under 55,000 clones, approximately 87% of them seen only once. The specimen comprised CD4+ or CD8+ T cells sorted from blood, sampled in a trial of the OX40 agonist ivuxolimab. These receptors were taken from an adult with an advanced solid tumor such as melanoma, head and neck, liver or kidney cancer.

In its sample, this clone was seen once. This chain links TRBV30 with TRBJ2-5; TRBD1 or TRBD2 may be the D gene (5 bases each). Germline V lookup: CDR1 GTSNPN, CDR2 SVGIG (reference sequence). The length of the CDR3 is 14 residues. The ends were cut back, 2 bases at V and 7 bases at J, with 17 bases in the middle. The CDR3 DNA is TGTGCCTGGAGTCCCTGGGGGAAAGACGGGACCCAGTACTTC. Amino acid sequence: CAWSPWGKDGTQYF.

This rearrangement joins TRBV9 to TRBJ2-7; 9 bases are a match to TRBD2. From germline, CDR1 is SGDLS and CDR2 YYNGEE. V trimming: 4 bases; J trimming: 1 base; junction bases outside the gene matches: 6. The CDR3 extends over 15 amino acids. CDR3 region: CASSQLAGASYEQYF. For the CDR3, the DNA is TGTGCCAGCAGCCAATTAGCGGGAGCGTCCTACGAGCAGTACTTC.

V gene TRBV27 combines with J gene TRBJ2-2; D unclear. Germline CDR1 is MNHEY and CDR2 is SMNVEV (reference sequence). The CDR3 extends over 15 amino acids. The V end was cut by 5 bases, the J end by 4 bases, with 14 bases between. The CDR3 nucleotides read TGTGCCAGCAGTCTCCAGAGCCAGGCCACCGGGGAGCTGTTTTTT. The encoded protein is CASSLQSQATGELFF.

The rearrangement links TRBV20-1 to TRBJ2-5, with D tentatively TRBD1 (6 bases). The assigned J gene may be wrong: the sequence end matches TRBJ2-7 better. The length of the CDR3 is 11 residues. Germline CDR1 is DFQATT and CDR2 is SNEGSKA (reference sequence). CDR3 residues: CSAEGAYEQYF. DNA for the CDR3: TGCAGTGCTGAGGGGGCCTACGAGCAGTACTTC.

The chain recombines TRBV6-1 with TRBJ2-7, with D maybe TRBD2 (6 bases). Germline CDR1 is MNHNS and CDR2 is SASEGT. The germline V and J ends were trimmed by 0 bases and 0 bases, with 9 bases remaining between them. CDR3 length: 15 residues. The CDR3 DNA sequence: TGTGCCAGCAGTGAAGCAGGAGGGATCTCCTACGAGCAGTACTTC. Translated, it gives CASSEAGGISYEQYF.

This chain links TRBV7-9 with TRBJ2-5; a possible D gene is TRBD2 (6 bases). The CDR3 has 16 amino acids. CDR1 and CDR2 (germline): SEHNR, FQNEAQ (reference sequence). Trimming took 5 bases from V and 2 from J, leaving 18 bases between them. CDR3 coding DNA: TGTGCCAGCAGCCTGGCCGGCACGGCGGGGCAAGAGACCCAGTACTTC. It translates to CASSLAGTAGQETQYF. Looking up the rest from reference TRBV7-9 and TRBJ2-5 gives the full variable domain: DTGVSQNPRHKITKRGQNVTFRCDPISEHNRLYWYRQTLGQGPEFLTYFQNEAQLEKSRLLSDRFSAERPKGSFSTLEIQRTEQGDSAMYLCASSLAGTAGQETQYFGPGTRLLVL.

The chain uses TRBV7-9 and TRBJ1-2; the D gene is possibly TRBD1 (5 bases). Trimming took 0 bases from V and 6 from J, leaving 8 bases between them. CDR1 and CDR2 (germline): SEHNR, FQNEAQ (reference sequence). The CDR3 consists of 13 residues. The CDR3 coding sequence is TGTGCCAGCAGCTTAGCGGGGGGTGATGGCTACACCTTC. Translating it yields CASSLAGGDGYTF.

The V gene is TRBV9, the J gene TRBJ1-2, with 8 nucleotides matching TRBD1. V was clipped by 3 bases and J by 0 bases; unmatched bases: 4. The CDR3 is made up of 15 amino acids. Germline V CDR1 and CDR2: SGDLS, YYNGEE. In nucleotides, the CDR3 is TGTGCCAGCAGCGCGAGGACAGGGACTAACTATGGCTACACCTTC. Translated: CASSARTGTNYGYTF. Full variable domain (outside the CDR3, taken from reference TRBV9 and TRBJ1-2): DSGVTQTPKHLITATGQRVTLRCSPRSGDLSVYWYQQSLDQGLQFLIQYYNGEERAKGNILERFSAQQFPDLHSELNLSSLELGDSALYFCASSARTGTNYGYTFGSGTRLTVV.

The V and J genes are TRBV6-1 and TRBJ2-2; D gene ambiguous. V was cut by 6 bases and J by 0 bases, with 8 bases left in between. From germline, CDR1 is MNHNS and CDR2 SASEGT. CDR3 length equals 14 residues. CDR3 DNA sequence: TGTGCCAGCAGAGCAATCTCGAACACCGGGGAGCTGTTTTTT. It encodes CASRAISNTGELFF.

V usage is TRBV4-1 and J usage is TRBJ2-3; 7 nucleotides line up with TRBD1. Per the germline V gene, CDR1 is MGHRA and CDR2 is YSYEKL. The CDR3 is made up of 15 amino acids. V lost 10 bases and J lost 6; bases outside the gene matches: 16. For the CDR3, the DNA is TGCGCCACCTCAATCTCGCAAACAGGGGCGGATACGCAGTATTTT. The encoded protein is CATSISQTGADTQYF.

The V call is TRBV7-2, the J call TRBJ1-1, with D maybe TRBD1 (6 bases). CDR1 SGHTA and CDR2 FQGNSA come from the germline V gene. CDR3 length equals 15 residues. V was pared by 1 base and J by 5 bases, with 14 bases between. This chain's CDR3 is CASSLDRLGGTEAFF. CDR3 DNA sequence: TGTGCCAGCAGCTTAGACCGGCTAGGGGGGACTGAAGCTTTCTTT. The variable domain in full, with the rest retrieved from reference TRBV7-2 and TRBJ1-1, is GAGVSQSPSNKVTEKGKDVELRCDPISGHTALYWYRQSLGQGLEFLIYFQGNSAPDKSGLPSDRFSAERTGGSVSTLTIQRTQQEDSAVYLCASSLDRLGGTEAFFGQGTRLTVV.

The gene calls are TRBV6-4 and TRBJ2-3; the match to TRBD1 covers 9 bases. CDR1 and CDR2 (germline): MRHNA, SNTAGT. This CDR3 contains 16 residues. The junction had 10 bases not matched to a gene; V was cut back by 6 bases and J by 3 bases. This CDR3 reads CASSDEPQGATDTQYF. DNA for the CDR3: TGTGCCAGCAGCGACGAACCACAGGGGGCAACAGATACGCAGTATTTT.

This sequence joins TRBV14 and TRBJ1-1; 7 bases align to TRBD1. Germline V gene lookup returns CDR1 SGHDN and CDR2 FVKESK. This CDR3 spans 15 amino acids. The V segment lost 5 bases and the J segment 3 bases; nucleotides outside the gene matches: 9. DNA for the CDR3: TGTGCCAGCAGCGAACTTGGACAGGCGTACACTGAAGCTTTCTTT. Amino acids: CASSELGQAYTEAFF. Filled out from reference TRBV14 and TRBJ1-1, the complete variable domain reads EAGVTQFPSHSVIEKGQTVTLRCDPISGHDNLYWYRRVMGKEIKFLLHFVKESKQDESGMPNNRFLAERTGGTYSTLKVQPAELEDSGVYFCASSELGQAYTEAFFGQGTRLTVV.

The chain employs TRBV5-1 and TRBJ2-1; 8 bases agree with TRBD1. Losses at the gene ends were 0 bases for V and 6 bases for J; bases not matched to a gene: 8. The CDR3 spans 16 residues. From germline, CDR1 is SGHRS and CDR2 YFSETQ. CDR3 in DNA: TGCGCCAGCAGCTTGGTGCCGACAGGGGTAGGCAATGAGCAGTTCTTC. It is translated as CASSLVPTGVGNEQFF.

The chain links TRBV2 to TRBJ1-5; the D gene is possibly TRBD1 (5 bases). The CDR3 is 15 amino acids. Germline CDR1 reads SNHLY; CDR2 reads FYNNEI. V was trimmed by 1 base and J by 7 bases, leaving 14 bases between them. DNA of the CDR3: TGTGCCAGCAGTGAAGGGCAGGGCGGTTGGCAGCCCCAGCATTTT. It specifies CASSEGQGGWQPQHF.

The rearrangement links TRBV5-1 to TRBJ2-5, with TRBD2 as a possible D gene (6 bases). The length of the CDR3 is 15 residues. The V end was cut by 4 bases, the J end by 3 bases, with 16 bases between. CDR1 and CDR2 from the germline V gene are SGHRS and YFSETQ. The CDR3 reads CASSRSSGTEETQYF. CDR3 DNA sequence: TGCGCCAGCAGCCGATCTTCCGGGACTGAAGAGACCCAGTACTTC.

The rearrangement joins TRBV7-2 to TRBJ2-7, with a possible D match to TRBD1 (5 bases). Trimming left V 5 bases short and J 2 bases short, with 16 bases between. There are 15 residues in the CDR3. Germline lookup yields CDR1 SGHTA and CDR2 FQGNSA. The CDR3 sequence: CASSTSTAQPYEQYF. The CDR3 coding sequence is TGTGCCAGCAGCACTTCGACAGCTCAACCCTACGAGCAGTACTTC. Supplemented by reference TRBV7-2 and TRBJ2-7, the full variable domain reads GAGVSQSPSNKVTEKGKDVELRCDPISGHTALYWYRQSLGQGLEFLIYFQGNSAPDKSGLPSDRFSAERTGGSVSTLTIQRTQQEDSAVYLCASSTSTAQPYEQYFGPGTRLTVT.

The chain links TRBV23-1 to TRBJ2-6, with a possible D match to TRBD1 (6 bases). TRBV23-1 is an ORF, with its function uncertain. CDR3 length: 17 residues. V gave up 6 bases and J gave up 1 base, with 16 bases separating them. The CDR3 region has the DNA TGCGCCAGCAGGCTAGGACAGTCCTTTTCTGGGGCCAACGTCCTGACTTTC. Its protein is CASRLGQSFSGANVLTF.